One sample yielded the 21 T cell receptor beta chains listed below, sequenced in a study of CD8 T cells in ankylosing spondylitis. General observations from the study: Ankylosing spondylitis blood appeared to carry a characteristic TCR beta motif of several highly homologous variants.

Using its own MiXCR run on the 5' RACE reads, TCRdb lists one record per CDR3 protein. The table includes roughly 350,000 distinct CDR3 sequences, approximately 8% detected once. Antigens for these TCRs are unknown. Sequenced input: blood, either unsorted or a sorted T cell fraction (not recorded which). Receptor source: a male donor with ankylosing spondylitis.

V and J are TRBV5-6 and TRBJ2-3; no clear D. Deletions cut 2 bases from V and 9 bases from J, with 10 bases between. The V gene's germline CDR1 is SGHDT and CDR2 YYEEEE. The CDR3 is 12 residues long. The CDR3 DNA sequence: TGTGCCAGCAGCTTAGATGCGCGGACGCAGTATTTT. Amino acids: CASSLDARTQYF.

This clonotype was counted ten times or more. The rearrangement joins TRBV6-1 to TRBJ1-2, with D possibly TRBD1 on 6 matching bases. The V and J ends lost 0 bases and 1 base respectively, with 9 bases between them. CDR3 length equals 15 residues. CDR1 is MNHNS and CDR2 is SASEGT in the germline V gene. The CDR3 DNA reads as TGTGCCAGCAGTGAAGCTCAGGGGATTAACTATGGCTACACCTTC. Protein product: CASSEAQGINYGYTF.

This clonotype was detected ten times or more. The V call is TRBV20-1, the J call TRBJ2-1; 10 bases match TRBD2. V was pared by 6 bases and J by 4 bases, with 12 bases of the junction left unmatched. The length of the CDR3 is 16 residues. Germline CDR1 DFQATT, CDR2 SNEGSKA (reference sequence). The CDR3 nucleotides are TGCAGTGCGGCTAGCGGGAGCACGGGGGGATACAATGAGCAGTTCTTC. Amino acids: CSAASGSTGGYNEQFF.

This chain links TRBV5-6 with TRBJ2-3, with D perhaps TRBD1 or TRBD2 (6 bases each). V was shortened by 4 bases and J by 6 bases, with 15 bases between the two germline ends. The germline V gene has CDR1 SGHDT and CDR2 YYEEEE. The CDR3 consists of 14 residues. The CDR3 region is CASSRGLGADTQYF. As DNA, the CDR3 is TGTGCCAGCAGCAGGGGACTGGGGGCGGATACGCAGTATTTT.

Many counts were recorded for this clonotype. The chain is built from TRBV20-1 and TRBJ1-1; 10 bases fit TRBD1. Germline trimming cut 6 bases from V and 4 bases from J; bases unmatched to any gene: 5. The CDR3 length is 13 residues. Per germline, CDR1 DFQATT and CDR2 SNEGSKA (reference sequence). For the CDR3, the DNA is TGCAGTGCCCTGACAGGGGGCATCACTGAAGCTTTCTTT. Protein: CSALTGGITEAFF.

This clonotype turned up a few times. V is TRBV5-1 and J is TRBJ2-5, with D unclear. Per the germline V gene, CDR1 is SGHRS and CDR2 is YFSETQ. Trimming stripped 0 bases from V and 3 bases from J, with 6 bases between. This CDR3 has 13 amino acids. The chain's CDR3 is CASSLGSKETQYF. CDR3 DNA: TGCGCCAGCAGCTTGGGAAGCAAAGAGACCCAGTACTTC.

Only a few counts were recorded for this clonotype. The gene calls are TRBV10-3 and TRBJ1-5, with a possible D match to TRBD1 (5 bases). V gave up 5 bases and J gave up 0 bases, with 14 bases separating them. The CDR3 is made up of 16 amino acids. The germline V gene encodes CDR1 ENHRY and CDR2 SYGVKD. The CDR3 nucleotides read TGTGCCATCAGTCCCCGGGGCCCGGGTAGCAATCAGCCCCAGCATTTT. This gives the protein CAISPRGPGSNQPQHF.

The CDR3 loop is CASSVEPGSPQYF. CDR3 bases: TGTGCCAGCAGCGTAGAACCGGGGAGCCCGCAGTACTTC. The chain joins TRBV9 to TRBJ2-4, with D possibly matching TRBD2 (5 bases). V gave up 0 bases and J gave up 13 bases, with 14 bases separating them. CDR1 and CDR2 (germline): SGDLS, YYNGEE. The CDR3 contains 13 residues. Based on the CDR3 plus reference TRBV9 and TRBJ2-4, the full variable domain is DSGVTQTPKHLITATGQRVTLRCSPRSGDLSVYWYQQSLDQGLQFLIQYYNGEERAKGNILERFSAQQFPDLHSELNLSSLELGDSALYFCASSVEPGSPQYFGAGTRLSVL.

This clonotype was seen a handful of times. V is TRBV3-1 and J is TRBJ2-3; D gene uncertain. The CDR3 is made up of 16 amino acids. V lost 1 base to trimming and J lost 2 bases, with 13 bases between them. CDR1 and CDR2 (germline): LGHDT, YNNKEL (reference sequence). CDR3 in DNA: TGTGCCAGCAGCCAAGTTTATCGGATGGACACAGATACGCAGTATTTT. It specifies CASSQVYRMDTDTQYF.

The CDR3 nucleotides are TGCGCCAGCAGCCAAGATATGGGCGTTAGGCGCGGCTACACCTTC. Residues: CASSQDMGVRRGYTF. The gene calls are TRBV4-1 and TRBJ1-2; D ambiguous. Germline assignment: CDR1 MGHRA and CDR2 YSYEKL. CDR3 length: 15 amino acids. Between the trimmed V and J ends, which lost 0 bases and 8 bases, there was a span of 16 bases.

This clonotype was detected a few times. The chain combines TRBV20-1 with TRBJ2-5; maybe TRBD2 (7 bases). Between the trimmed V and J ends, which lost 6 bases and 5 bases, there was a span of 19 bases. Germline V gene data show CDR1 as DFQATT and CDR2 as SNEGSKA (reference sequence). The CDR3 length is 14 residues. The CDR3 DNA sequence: TGCAGTGCCCAGAAGGGGGGAGGGCTGGAGACCCAGTACTTC. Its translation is CSAQKGGGLETQYF.

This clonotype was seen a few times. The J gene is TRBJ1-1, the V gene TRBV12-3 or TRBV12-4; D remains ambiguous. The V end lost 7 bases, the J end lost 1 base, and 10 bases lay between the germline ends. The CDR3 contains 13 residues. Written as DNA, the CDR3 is TGTGCCAGCACCCTGGTCCAGAACACTGAAGCTTTCTTT. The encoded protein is CASTLVQNTEAFF.

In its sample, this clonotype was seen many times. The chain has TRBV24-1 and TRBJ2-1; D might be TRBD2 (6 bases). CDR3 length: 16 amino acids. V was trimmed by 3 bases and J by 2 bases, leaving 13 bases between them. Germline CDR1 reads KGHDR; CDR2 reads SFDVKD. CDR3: CATSDETRGAYNEQFF. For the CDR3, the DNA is TGTGCCACCAGTGATGAGACTAGAGGGGCCTACAATGAGCAGTTCTTC.

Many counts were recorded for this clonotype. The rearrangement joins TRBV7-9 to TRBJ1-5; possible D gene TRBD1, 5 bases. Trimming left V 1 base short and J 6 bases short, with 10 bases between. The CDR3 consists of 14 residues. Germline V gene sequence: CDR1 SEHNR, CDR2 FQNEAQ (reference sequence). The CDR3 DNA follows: TGTGCCAGCAGCTTAGGTGGGGGGGGTCAGCCCCAGCATTTT. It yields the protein CASSLGGGGQPQHF.

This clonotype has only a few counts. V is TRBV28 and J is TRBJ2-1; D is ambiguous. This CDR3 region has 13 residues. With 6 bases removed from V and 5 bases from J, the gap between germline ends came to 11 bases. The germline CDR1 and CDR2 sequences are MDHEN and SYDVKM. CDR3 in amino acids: CASSRGPHNEQFF. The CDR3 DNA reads TGTGCCAGCAGCCGAGGACCCCACAATGAGCAGTTCTTC.

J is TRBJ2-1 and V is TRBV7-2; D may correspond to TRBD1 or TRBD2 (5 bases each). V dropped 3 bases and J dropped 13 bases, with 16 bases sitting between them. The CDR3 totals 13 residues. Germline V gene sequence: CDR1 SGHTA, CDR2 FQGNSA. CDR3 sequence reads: CASSLDRLRDQFF. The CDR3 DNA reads TGTGCCAGCAGCTTGGATCGGCTCAGGGACCAGTTCTTC.

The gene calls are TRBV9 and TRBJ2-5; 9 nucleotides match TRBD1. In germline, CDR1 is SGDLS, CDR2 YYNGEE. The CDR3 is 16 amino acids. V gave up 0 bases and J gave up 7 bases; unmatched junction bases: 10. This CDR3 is CASSVGTGASHGTQYF. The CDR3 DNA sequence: TGTGCCAGCAGCGTAGGGACAGGGGCATCTCATGGGACCCAGTACTTC.

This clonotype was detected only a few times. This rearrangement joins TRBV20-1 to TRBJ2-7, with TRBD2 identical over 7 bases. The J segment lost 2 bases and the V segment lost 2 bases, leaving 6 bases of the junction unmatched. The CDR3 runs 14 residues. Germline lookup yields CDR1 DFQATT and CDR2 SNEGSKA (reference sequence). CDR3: CSARRRENPYEQYF. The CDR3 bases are TGCAGTGCTAGAAGGCGGGAGAACCCCTACGAGCAGTACTTC.

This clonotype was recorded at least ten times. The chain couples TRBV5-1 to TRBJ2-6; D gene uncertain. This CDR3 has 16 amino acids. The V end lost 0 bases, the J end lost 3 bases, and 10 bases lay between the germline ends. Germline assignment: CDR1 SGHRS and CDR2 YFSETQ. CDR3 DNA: TGCGCCAGCAGCTTGGATCTAGGGCTTGGGGCCAACGTCCTGACTTTC. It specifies CASSLDLGLGANVLTF. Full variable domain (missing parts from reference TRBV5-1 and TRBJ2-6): KAGVTQTPRYLIKTRGQQVTLSCSPISGHRSVSWYQQTPGQGLQFLFEYFSETQRNKGNFPGRFSGRQFSNSRSEMNVSTLELGDSALYLCASSLDLGLGANVLTFGAGSRLTVL.

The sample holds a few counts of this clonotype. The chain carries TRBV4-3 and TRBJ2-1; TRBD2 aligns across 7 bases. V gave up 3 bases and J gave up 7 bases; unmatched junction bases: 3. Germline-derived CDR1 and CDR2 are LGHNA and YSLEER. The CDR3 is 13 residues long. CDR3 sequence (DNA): TGCGCCAGCAGCCAGTGGACTAGTAATGAGCAGTTCTTC. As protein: CASSQWTSNEQFF.

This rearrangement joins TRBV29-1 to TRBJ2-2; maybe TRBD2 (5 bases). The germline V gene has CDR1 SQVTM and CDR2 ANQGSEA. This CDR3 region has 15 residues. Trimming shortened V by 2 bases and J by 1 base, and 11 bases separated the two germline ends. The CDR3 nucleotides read TGCAGCGTTGAAACGGCAGGAGGGAACACCGGGGAGCTGTTTTTT. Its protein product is CSVETAGGNTGELFF.